This T cell receptor beta chain was identified in a study of identical twins. Of note for this clonotype: Its antigen is as yet unknown.

TCRdb processed the 5' RACE reads anew with MiXCR; each CDR3 protein has one entry. The table has 200,000 to 250,000 distinct CDR3 sequences, 5.5% to 7.5% seen once. Study-wide results and limits: The more abundant beta clonotypes in cord blood had fewer insertions, and memory repertoires did not show this.

Trimming took 6 bases from V and 1 from J, leaving 15 bases between them. This CDR3 has 15 residues. These same data were also listed under a study on T cells expressing NK-cell markers. This second report adds: Among CD8+ T cells from over 5 donors, dominant NKG2C+ clonotypes accounted for about 1.0-7.0%. In a handful of donors, these clonotypes also led the CD3+CD56-NKG2C+ fraction.

The rearrangement uses TRBV12-3 or TRBV12-4 and TRBJ2-5; the D call may be TRBD1 or TRBD2 (6 bases each). The sequence was obtained from a woman aged 18 to 35 in good health. Sequences were obtained from CD8+ T cells sorted from blood. The CDR3: CASSFLGGPQETQYF. CDR3 in DNA: TGTGCCAGCAGCTTCCTAGGGGGGCCCCAAGAGACCCAGTACTTC.